What follows describes a single TCR beta chain. Its specificity is unknown. The entry originates in a study of cytomegalovirus exposure and HLA in healthy donors. Whole-study results and caveats: Cytomegalovirus status was reportedly diagnosed by the classifier with high sensitivity and specificity. Rare TCR sequences predominated, though certain public TCRs were found in many donors.

Method: immunoSEQ multiplex PCR; TCRdb's copy keeps in-frame clones and lacks some. Of over 120,000 clones listed, 87% are singletons. This CDR3 is 15 amino acids long. Per the germline V gene, CDR1 is MGHRA and CDR2 is YSYEKL. Trimming stripped 0 bases from V and 5 bases from J, with 11 bases between. This TCR came from a young man in good health and CMV-seropositive. This rearrangement joins TRBV4-1 to TRBJ2-1; D not certain. The specimen sequenced was PBMCs. CDR3 bases: TGCGCCAGCAGCCAAGAGGTGGGCTGGAACAATGAGCAGTTCTTC. Its protein product is CASSQEVGWNNEQFF.